These T cell receptor beta chains were read from a single sample in a study of blood T cell repertoires in COVID-19. Using immunoSEQ multiplex PCR, the repertoire was profiled, and TCRdb retains in-frame clones only, with some absent. The sample includes 200,000 or so clones, just under 90% seen only once; the top ten take less than 3.5%. Source material: peripheral blood. These receptors originate from a man aged 25 to 45 with COVID-19, enrolled during active disease. Each CDR3 is given with its conserved first and last residue. A D gene is named only where the DNA matches it firmly. A row's size may be missing; if present it is once, few, many or a size class.

v_call	clone_size	j_call	d_call	cdr3_aa	cdr3_nt
TRBV7-2	.	TRBJ2-7	.	CASSLDRAWEQYF	TGTGCCAGCAGCTTAGACAGGGCTTGGGAGCAGTACTTC
TRBV7-6	.	TRBJ2-1	TRBD2	CASSPSGGGKGHNEQFF	TGTGCCAGCAGCCCCTCTGGGGGAGGGAAGGGCCACAATGAGCAGTTCTTC
TRBV6-5	.	TRBJ2-2	.	CASSYATESTGELFF	TGTGCCAGCAGTTATGCGACAGAGTCCACCGGGGAGCTGTTTTTT
TRBV25-1	few	TRBJ1-4	.	CASSGPAGTREKLFF	TGTGCCAGCAGTGGTCCCGCGGGAACGCGTGAAAAACTGTTTTTT
TRBV5-5	.	TRBJ2-7	TRBD2	CASSPLMGEGYEQYF	TGTGCCAGCAGCCCGCTTATGGGGGAGGGGTACGAGCAGTACTTC
TRBV27	.	TRBJ1-5	.	CASSPPGGNQPQHF	TGTGCCAGCAGCCCCCCTGGAGGCAATCAGCCCCAGCATTTT
TRBV19	.	TRBJ2-7	TRBD2	CASSSKSGGPYEQYF	TGTGCCAGTAGTAGCAAAAGCGGGGGCCCCTACGAGCAGTACTTC
TRBV29-1	.	TRBJ1-4	TRBD1	CSVGDRSNEKLFF	TGCAGCGTTGGGGACAGATCTAATGAAAAACTGTTTTTT
TRBV7-2	.	TRBJ2-7	TRBD1	CASFFPGQNSYEQYF	TGTGCCAGTTTCTTCCCGGGACAGAACTCCTACGAGCAGTACTTC
TRBV24-1	.	TRBJ2-1	TRBD1	CATSDWGTGSLNEQFF	TGTGCCACCAGTGATTGGGGGACAGGGTCTTTGAATGAGCAGTTCTTC
TRBV7-2	.	TRBJ1-5	.	CASSLGGVWDQPQHF	TGTGCCAGCAGCTTAGGGGGGGTGTGGGATCAGCCCCAGCATTTT
TRBV11-2	.	TRBJ2-1	.	CASSLRGASYNEQFF	TGTGCCAGCAGCTTACGGGGGGCCTCTTACAATGAGCAGTTCTTC
TRBV30	.	TRBJ1-2	.	CAWSVGSGAGGSAVTF	.
TRBV20-1	.	TRBJ1-2	.	CSASPGEGGYTF	TGCAGTGCTAGTCCAGGGGAGGGTGGCTACACCTTC
TRBV4-3	.	TRBJ2-7	TRBD2	CASSQDLIGGGSSYEQYF	TGCGCCAGCAGCCAAGATCTTATAGGCGGGGGGTCCTCCTACGAGCAGTACTTC
TRBV11-3	.	TRBJ2-5	.	CASSEGLRETQYF	TGTGCCAGCAGCGAAGGCTTGCGGGAGACCCAGTACTTC
TRBV18	.	TRBJ1-2	TRBD1	CASSPANTGTGIYGYTF	TGTGCCAGCTCACCGGCAAACACCGGGACAGGGATCTATGGCTACACCTTC
TRBV7-2	.	TRBJ1-5	TRBD1	CASSSGQGNQPQHF	TGTGCCAGCAGCTCGGGACAGGGAAATCAGCCCCAGCATTTT
TRBV27	.	TRBJ2-1	TRBD2	CASTRLAGPYNEQFF	TGTGCCAGCACCCGACTAGCGGGGCCATACAATGAGCAGTTCTTC
TRBV12-5	.	TRBJ1-2	TRBD1	CASGLVLGTGAPGYTF	TGTGCTAGTGGTTTGGTATTAGGGACAGGGGCTCCTGGCTACACCTTC
TRBV20-1	.	TRBJ2-7	.	CSASQAQLKSEQYF	TGCAGTGCTAGTCAGGCGCAACTTAAGTCGGAGCAGTACTTC
TRBV5-5	.	TRBJ2-2	TRBD2	CASSLVAGSTTGELFF	TGTGCCAGCAGCTTGGTAGCGGGTAGTACCACCGGAGAGCTGTTTTTT
TRBV7-9	once	TRBJ1-2	.	CASSPGQRHGYTF	TGTGCCAGCAGCCCCGGACAGAGGCATGGCTACACCTTC